These T cell receptor beta chains were read from a single sample in a study of blood T cell repertoires in COVID-19. Measured with immunoSEQ multiplex PCR; TCRdb has only the in-frame clones, and not every one. The data contain over 350,000 clones, 70% to 90% of them singletons. Sequencing was performed on peripheral blood. Receptors were obtained from a woman aged 25-40 years with active or convalescent COVID-19. CDR3s leave out the opening cysteine and the closing phenylalanine or tryptophan. The order of the fields is J gene, V gene, CDR3 protein.

J: TRBJ2-1
V: TRBV7-8
CDR3: ASSLVLAGNEQF

J: TRBJ2-3
V: TRBV2
CDR3: ASTRTGRTDTQY

J: TRBJ1-3
V: TRBV27
CDR3: ASRIGDPYTIY

J: TRBJ2-7
V: TRBV2
CDR3: ASRRTSDPYEQY

J: TRBJ1-4
V: TRBV19
CDR3: ASGQGGEKLF

J: TRBJ2-7
V: TRBV20-1
CDR3: SASKPGGWEQY

J: TRBJ1-6
V: TRBV7-7
CDR3: ASSFHREGGSYNSPLH

J: TRBJ1-6
V: TRBV5-1
CDR3: ASSLLVVGGTSYNSPLH

J: TRBJ2-7
V: TRBV5-4
CDR3: ASSRIPGLAGGQAYEQY

J: TRBJ2-5
V: TRBV5-8
CDR3: ASSVTSVATQY

J: TRBJ1-5
V: TRBV6-1
CDR3: ASSEDGRRQPQH

J: TRBJ1-1
V: TRBV5-1
CDR3: ASSLAQGGTEAF

J: TRBJ2-1
V: TRBV5-4
CDR3: ASSLKSNNEQF

J: TRBJ1-1
V: TRBV5-1
CDR3: ASSPKPRGENTEAF

J: TRBJ1-6
V: TRBV5-1
CDR3: ASSLGQGQDNSPLH

J: TRBJ2-1
V: TRBV2
CDR3: ASRGAGSLPYNEQF

J: TRBJ2-4
V: TRBV5-4
CDR3: ASTRAGVEAKNIQY

J: TRBJ2-4
V: TRBV2
CDR3: ASSEVEGTSGRGLGIQY

J: TRBJ1-5
V: TRBV29-1
CDR3: SAIQGDSNQPQH

J: TRBJ2-7
V: TRBV5-1
CDR3: ASSLAARENYEQY

J: TRBJ1-1
V: TRBV10-3
CDR3: AISDPLGGTVTEAF

J: TRBJ1-1
V: TRBV6-5
CDR3: ASTYAEAF

J: TRBJ2-3
V: TRBV7-9
CDR3: ASSPTGGTDTQY

J: TRBJ2-5
V: TRBV7-2
CDR3: ASSLVERDRGH

J: TRBJ2-2
V: TRBV5-1
CDR3: ASKGTSGSSGELF

J: TRBJ2-7
V: TRBV7-2
CDR3: ASSLGWWGTGTYEQY

J: TRBJ1-3
V: TRBV7-2
CDR3: ASSLWGHPRESGNTIY

J: TRBJ1-1
V: TRBV30
CDR3: AWSVQMNTEAF

J: TRBJ2-3
V: TRBV30
CDR3: AWSRGQGLTDTQY

J: TRBJ2-1
V: TRBV24-1
CDR3: ATSDASAGGRDEQF

J: TRBJ2-3
V: TRBV27
CDR3: ASSLSTSGRYTQY

J: TRBJ2-1
V: TRBV6-1
CDR3: ASSSRDEQF

J: TRBJ1-1
V: TRBV9
CDR3: ASSVAHQGKMVNTEAF

J: TRBJ1-2
V: TRBV7-9
CDR3: ASSPGQGVVGYT

J: TRBJ2-2
V: TRBV5-1
CDR3: ASSLTGTSRENTGELF

J: TRBJ2-1
V: TRBV5-1
CDR3: ASSNRAQGDEQF

J: TRBJ2-2
V: TRBV28
CDR3: ASSFETGLTGELF

J: TRBJ2-7
V: TRBV3-1/TRBV3-2
CDR3: ASSGRLAGPYEQY

J: TRBJ1-1
V: TRBV15
CDR3: ATSRQDSNTEAF

J: TRBJ1-4
V: TRBV10-3
CDR3: AISESKGAGNEKLF

J: TRBJ1-1
V: TRBV19
CDR3: ASTFGGEAF

J: TRBJ2-2
V: TRBV7-9
CDR3: ASSTTGGNGELF

J: TRBJ2-1
V: TRBV27
CDR3: ASSSQGDEQF

J: TRBJ2-5
V: TRBV20-1
CDR3: SARDRETQY

J: TRBJ2-3
V: TRBV18
CDR3: ASSPVEQGTDTQY

J: TRBJ2-1
V: TRBV9
CDR3: ASSAPGQGTYNEQF

J: TRBJ2-3
V: TRBV7-8
CDR3: ASSPFLTDTQY

J: TRBJ1-1
V: TRBV10-3
CDR3: AISEAPVKAF

J: TRBJ1-1
V: TRBV25-1
CDR3: ASSEFGLRGGEVTEAF

J: TRBJ1-1
V: TRBV19
CDR3: ASSTGGGTEAF

J: TRBJ2-3
V: TRBV11-3
CDR3: ASSNGAADTQY